The 8 T cell receptor beta chains below come from one sample, sequenced in a study of cytomegalovirus exposure and HLA in healthy donors. The PCR was carried out with 60 Vbeta primers and 13 Jbeta primers. The table came from immunoSEQ multiplex PCR; TCRdb's copy has only in-frame clones and leaves some out. Of about 230,000 clones in the sample, roughly 84% were seen once. The specimen sequenced was PBMCs. Receptor source: a girl aged 2 to 10 in good health and CMV-seronegative.

The chain employs TRBV5-4 and TRBJ2-7; 8 positions agree with TRBD1. The V gene end was trimmed by 0 bases and the J gene end by 3 bases; junction bases not matched to a gene: 5. Germline CDR1 SGHNT, CDR2 YYREEE (reference sequence). CDR3 size: 15 residues. CDR3 residues: CASSLGTGGYYEQYF. CDR3 nucleotide sequence: TGTGCCAGCAGCTTGGGTACAGGGGGTTACTACGAGCAGTACTTC.

The rearrangement links TRBV10-3 to TRBJ2-5; D might be TRBD1 (6 bases). Gene TRBJ2-7 matches the end of the DNA better, so the J call may be wrong. This CDR3 is built from 14 residues. Germline V gives CDR1 ENHRY, CDR2 SYGVKD. The CDR3: CAISESKGGYEQYF. The CDR3 DNA reads TGTGCCATCAGTGAGTCGAAAGGGGGCTACGAGCAGTACTTC.

The V call is TRBV30, the J call TRBJ1-1, with D unresolved. The CDR3 loop spans 13 amino acids. Germline-derived CDR1 and CDR2 are GTSNPN and SVGIG (reference sequence). V was cut by 2 bases and J by 2 bases, with 9 bases left in between. Here the CDR3 reads CAWSLLPNTEAFF. CDR3 in DNA: TGTGCCTGGAGTCTTCTTCCTAACACTGAAGCTTTCTTT.

J is TRBJ2-3 and V is TRBV5-1; D gene ambiguous. The CDR3 runs to 16 residues. Between the trimmed V and J ends, which lost 0 bases and 2 bases, there was a span of 13 bases. CDR1 is SGHRS, CDR2 YFSETQ, per germline. This chain's CDR3 is CASSLGRSSFTDTQYF. For the CDR3, the DNA is TGCGCCAGCAGCTTGGGTCGCTCAAGCTTCACAGATACGCAGTATTTT.

The chain carries TRBV27 and TRBJ1-4; D remains unclear. The CDR3 has 13 amino acids. Trimming removed 0 bases at V and 10 bases at J, with 9 bases between. Germline V gene sequence: CDR1 MNHEY, CDR2 SMNVEV (reference sequence). The DNA of the CDR3 is TGTGCCAGCAGTTTATCGCGGTTAGGAAAACTGTTTTTT. Protein product: CASSLSRLGKLFF.

This chain links TRBV18 with TRBJ1-5, with TRBD1 matching over 7 bases. The CDR3 is made up of 16 amino acids. Germline assignment: CDR1 KGHSH and CDR2 LQKENI. V was pared by 0 bases and J by 6 bases, with 8 bases of the junction left unmatched. Here the CDR3 DNA reads TGTGCCAGCTCACCACCGGGGAAGGGGGCCACTCAGCCCCAGCATTTT. This encodes CASSPPGKGATQPQHF. Drawing the rest from reference TRBV18 and TRBJ1-5, the complete variable domain is NAGVMQNPRHLVRRRGQEARLRCSPMKGHSHVYWYRQLPEEGLKFMVYLQKENIIDESGMPKERFSAEFPKEGPSILRIQQVVRGDSAAYFCASSPPGKGATQPQHFGDGTRLSIL.

Here the CDR3 reads CASTFNTEAFF. CDR3 nucleotides: TGTGCCAGTACCTTCAACACTGAAGCTTTCTTT. The chain couples TRBV19 to TRBJ1-1; D not resolved. The V gene lost 7 bases and the J gene lost 2 bases, with 5 bases spanning the gap. Germline-derived CDR1 and CDR2 are LNHDA and SQIVND (reference sequence). The length of the CDR3 is 11 residues.

As DNA, the CDR3 is TGCGCCAGCAGCCGACAGGGAGAATCCTATAATTCACCCCTCCACTTT. Translated: CASSRQGESYNSPLHF. The chain is built from TRBV5-1 and TRBJ1-6, with 7 bases aligning to TRBD1. CDR3 length: 16 amino acids. V lost 4 bases and J lost 1; bases outside the gene matches: 5. Germline-derived CDR1 and CDR2 are SGHRS and YFSETQ.